A single sample is the source of the 14 T cell receptor beta chains below, sequenced in a study of blood T cell repertoires in COVID-19. Some clones are missing from TCRdb's copy, which holds only in-frame ones; the method was immunoSEQ multiplex PCR. Of over 200,000 clones in the sample, about four fifths were seen once. The sequencing input was peripheral blood. These receptors originate from a woman of 80 years or more with COVID-19, enrolled during active disease.

The J gene is TRBJ1-6, the V gene TRBV5-6; D is undetermined. V was shortened by 1 base and J by 6 bases, with 5 bases between the two germline ends. This CDR3 comprises 13 residues. Germline loops: CDR1 SGHDT, CDR2 YYEEEE. The CDR3 reads CASSLRVNSPLHF. As DNA, the CDR3 is TGTGCCAGCAGCTTGCGGGTTAATTCACCCCTCCACTTT.

The genes are TRBV5-1 and TRBJ1-2; a possible D gene is TRBD1 (6 bases). This CDR3 spans 14 amino acids. Germline lookup yields CDR1 SGHRS and CDR2 YFSETQ. V shed 2 bases and J shed 4 bases, with 12 bases lying between them. CDR3 amino acids: CASSFEGGAYGYTF. CDR3 nucleotides: TGCGCCAGCAGCTTTGAAGGGGGGGCCTATGGCTACACCTTC.

The chain employs TRBV19 and TRBJ1-1, with 8 bases aligning to TRBD1. Germline-derived CDR1 and CDR2 are LNHDA and SQIVND (reference sequence). V lost 5 bases to trimming and J lost 0 bases; unmatched junction nucleotides: 17. The CDR3 is 19 residues long. The CDR3 protein is CASSQDGQGLGRVNTEAFF. CDR3 nucleotide sequence: TGTGCCAGTAGTCAAGACGGACAGGGTTTGGGTAGGGTGAACACTGAAGCTTTCTTT.

The rearrangement joins TRBV18 to TRBJ2-7; 8 nucleotides align to TRBD1. The CDR3 runs to 14 residues. The J segment lost 2 bases and the V segment lost 2 bases, leaving 2 bases of the junction unmatched. CDR1 is KGHSH and CDR2 is LQKENI in the germline V gene. CDR3 sequence: CASSPATGAYEQYF. CDR3 DNA sequence: TGTGCCAGCTCACCAGCGACAGGGGCCTACGAGCAGTACTTC.

V usage is TRBV19 and J usage is TRBJ2-3, with TRBD2 matching 8 bases. Germline CDR1 LNHDA, CDR2 SQIVND (reference sequence). V lost 9 bases to trimming and J lost 3 bases; unmatched junction nucleotides: 11. This CDR3 is built from 15 residues. For the CDR3, the DNA is TGTGCCAGCATCCCCGCGGGGGGACTTACAGATACGCAGTATTTT. Its translation is CASIPAGGLTDTQYF.

Only a few counts were recorded for this clone. The V gene is TRBV2, the J gene TRBJ1-6; D may be TRBD1 (6 bases). The V gene's germline CDR1 is SNHLY and CDR2 FYNNEI. The CDR3 spans 14 residues. V was shortened by 8 bases and J by 9 bases, with 17 bases between the two germline ends. The CDR3 DNA sequence: TGTGCCAGCCTAGGGCAGGCAGGGGCTTCACCCCTCCACTTT. Translating it yields CASLGQAGASPLHF. The full variable domain, rest sourced from reference TRBV2 and TRBJ1-6, is EPEVTQTPSHQVTQMGQEVILRCVPISNHLYFYWYRQILGQKVEFLVSFYNNEISEKSEIFDDQFSVERPDGSNFTLKIRSTKLEDSAMYFCASLGQAGASPLHFGNGTRLTVT.

The rearrangement joins TRBV14 to TRBJ2-3; D gene uncertain. The germline V and J ends were trimmed by 2 bases and 3 bases, with 12 bases remaining between them. This CDR3 is 15 amino acids long. Germline V CDR1 and CDR2: SGHDN, FVKESK. For the CDR3, the DNA is TGTGCCAGCAGCCAATCGGGTCTACCGACAGATACGCAGTATTTT. It specifies CASSQSGLPTDTQYF.

This chain joins TRBV7-3 and TRBJ1-6; perhaps TRBD1 as D (6 bases). The CDR3 has 15 residues. The V gene lost 6 bases and the J gene lost 7 bases, with 16 bases spanning the gap. The germline V gene encodes CDR1 SGHTA and CDR2 FQGTGA. CDR3 protein: CASRATRGANSPLHF. For the CDR3, the DNA is TGTGCCAGCAGGGCGACCAGGGGAGCGAATTCACCCCTCCACTTT.

The chain employs TRBV18 and TRBJ2-5; 7 bases align to TRBD2. CDR3 length: 17 amino acids. The V and J ends lost 2 bases and 5 bases, in that order; junction bases with no gene match: 14. Germline-derived CDR1 and CDR2 are KGHSH and LQKENI. The CDR3 region has the DNA TGTGCCAGCTCACCAATCCGGAGGGGAGGGGCCGGGGAGACCCAGTACTTC. Protein: CASSPIRRGGAGETQYF.

The chain carries TRBV5-1 and TRBJ2-3, with a tentative D call TRBD2 (6 bases). CDR3 length: 13 residues. CDR1 is SGHRS, CDR2 YFSETQ, per germline. Trimming shortened V by 4 bases and J by 6 bases, and 12 bases separated the two germline ends. As DNA, the CDR3 is TGCGCCAGCAGCCTCTGGGGGGAGGATACGCAGTATTTT. Its protein is CASSLWGEDTQYF.

The V call is TRBV5-8, the J call TRBJ2-3; TRBD1 matches at 9 bases. The germline V gene has CDR1 SGHTS and CDR2 YDEGEE. The V gene end was trimmed by 4 bases and the J gene end by 6 bases; junction bases not matched to a gene: 21. There are 19 residues in the CDR3. The CDR3 DNA sequence: TGTGCCAGCAGCCTCATACTTACAGGGGGCAGCCTCCAGAGCGATACGCAGTATTTT. It codes for CASSLILTGGSLQSDTQYF.

The rearrangement links TRBV3-1 (or the pseudogene TRBV3-2) to TRBJ1-2; 9 bases are shared with TRBD1. CDR1 is LGHDT, CDR2 YNNKEL, per germline (reference sequence). CDR3 size: 16 residues. Trimming removed 5 bases from V and 1 base from J; junction bases left unmatched: 8. The CDR3: CASSSWDRVHNYGYTF. CDR3 sequence (DNA): TGTGCCAGCAGCTCGTGGGACAGGGTACATAACTATGGCTACACCTTC.

CDR3: CAAERQGGVQFF. CDR3 DNA sequence: TGTGCCGCAGAGCGGCAAGGGGGTGTGCAGTTCTTC. The genes are TRBV25-1 and TRBJ2-1, with D perhaps TRBD1 (6 bases). The CDR3 runs 12 residues. Deletions cut 11 bases from V and 12 bases from J, with 20 bases between. Germline values: CDR1 MGHDK, CDR2 SYGVNS.

This chain joins TRBV5-1 and TRBJ1-6; 8 bases align to TRBD1. The germline V gene has CDR1 SGHRS and CDR2 YFSETQ. This CDR3 is 17 amino acids long. V was pared by 0 bases and J by 3 bases, with 5 bases of the junction left unmatched. The chain's CDR3 is CASSLEQGAIYNSPLHF. CDR3 in DNA: TGCGCCAGCAGCTTGGAGCAGGGGGCCATCTATAATTCACCCCTCCACTTT.